The 28 T cell receptor beta chains below were found in one sample sequenced in a study of blood T cell repertoires in COVID-19. The table came from immunoSEQ multiplex PCR; TCRdb's copy has only in-frame clones and leaves some out. The sample lists fewer than 350,000 clones; around 85% were seen once. The sequenced sample consisted of peripheral blood. These receptors all come from a woman aged 50 to 65 with active or convalescent COVID-19.

This chain links TRBV11-2 with TRBJ2-3; TRBD2 is a possible D gene (5 bases). CDR3 size: 15 residues. Germline values: CDR1 SGHAT, CDR2 FQNNGV. The ends were cut back, 2 bases at V and 2 bases at J, with 11 bases in the middle. The CDR3 spells CASSLRTDLTDTQYF. CDR3 DNA sequence: TGTGCCAGCAGCTTAAGGACTGACCTCACAGATACGCAGTATTTT.

This chain links TRBV6-1 with TRBJ2-7; D unclear. The germline V gene encodes CDR1 MNHNS and CDR2 SASEGT. V lost 1 base and J 0 bases, leaving 10 bases between the germline ends. The CDR3 is 15 residues long. Written as DNA, the CDR3 is TGTGCCAGCAGTGAAGTAGAGCGACTCTCCTACGAGCAGTACTTC. It yields the protein CASSEVERLSYEQYF.

The gene calls are TRBV11-2 and TRBJ2-7, with TRBD1 matching over 7 bases. V dropped 0 bases and J dropped 3; count of bases not matched to a gene: 8. Germline loops: CDR1 SGHAT, CDR2 FQNNGV. The CDR3 covers 16 residues. CDR3 amino acids: CASSLDTGTDFYEQYF. For the CDR3, the DNA is TGTGCCAGCAGCTTAGACACCGGGACAGATTTCTACGAGCAGTACTTC.

This clone has ten or more counts. This rearrangement joins TRBV5-1 to TRBJ2-5; no definite D call. Trimming stripped 4 bases from V and 3 bases from J, with 4 bases between. Germline CDR1 is SGHRS and CDR2 is YFSETQ. This CDR3 has 11 amino acids. CDR3 sequence reads: CASSEEETQYF. DNA for the CDR3: TGCGCCAGCAGCGAGGAAGAGACCCAGTACTTC.

The chain uses TRBV2 and TRBJ2-1; 7 bases fit TRBD2. Germline CDR1 and CDR2: SNHLY and FYNNEI. With V trimmed by 4 bases and J by 3 bases, 12 bases remained unmatched. There are 17 residues in the CDR3. CDR3 sequence (DNA): TGTGCCAGCAGTGGGGAGGGGACGACAGTCCACTACAATGAGCAGTTCTTC. It codes for CASSGEGTTVHYNEQFF. Full variable domain (outside the CDR3, taken from reference TRBV2 and TRBJ2-1): EPEVTQTPSHQVTQMGQEVILRCVPISNHLYFYWYRQILGQKVEFLVSFYNNEISEKSEIFDDQFSVERPDGSNFTLKIRSTKLEDSAMYFCASSGEGTTVHYNEQFFGPGTRLTVL.

The chain has TRBV9 and TRBJ2-1, with 16 bases lining up with TRBD2. Germline V lookup: CDR1 SGDLS, CDR2 YYNGEE. The J segment lost 13 bases and the V segment lost 3 bases, leaving 7 bases of the junction unmatched. The CDR3 loop spans 15 amino acids. CDR3 in DNA: TGTGCCAGCAGCGCCGAGGGACTAGCGGGAGGGCCCCAGTTCTTC. Encoded protein: CASSAEGLAGGPQFF.

The chain carries TRBV5-1 and TRBJ2-5; perhaps TRBD2 as D (6 bases). The germline V gene encodes CDR1 SGHRS and CDR2 YFSETQ. The CDR3 spans 17 residues. V was cut by 4 bases and J by 0 bases, with 19 bases left in between. The CDR3 DNA is TGCGCCAGCAGCACGGGGGTCCCCTCCAGGTACCAAGAGACCCAGTACTTC. Translated, it gives CASSTGVPSRYQETQYF. Drawing the rest from reference TRBV5-1 and TRBJ2-5, the complete variable domain is KAGVTQTPRYLIKTRGQQVTLSCSPISGHRSVSWYQQTPGQGLQFLFEYFSETQRNKGNFPGRFSGRQFSNSRSEMNVSTLELGDSALYLCASSTGVPSRYQETQYFGPGTRLLVL.

V and J are TRBV7-9 and TRBJ1-3; no definite D call. In germline, CDR1 is SEHNR, CDR2 FQNEAQ (reference sequence). This CDR3 spans 15 amino acids. The V end was cut by 5 bases, the J end by 0 bases, with 11 bases between. In DNA form, the CDR3 reads TGTGCCAGCAGCCGTGACATCTTCTCTGGAAACACCATATATTTT. Residues: CASSRDIFSGNTIYF.

The V and J genes are TRBV29-1 and TRBJ2-7, with D maybe TRBD2 (5 bases). Germline CDR1 is SQVTM and CDR2 is ANQGSEA. Deletions cut 4 bases from V and 1 base from J, with 14 bases between. The CDR3 spans 14 residues. In DNA form, the CDR3 reads TGCAGCGTTGGGACTGTCTATAGGTCCTACGAGCAGTACTTC. Amino acids: CSVGTVYRSYEQYF.

This clone was seen only once. The chain is built from TRBV12-3 or TRBV12-4 and TRBJ1-5; D call uncertain. This CDR3 comprises 12 residues. The V and J ends lost 2 bases and 7 bases respectively, with 6 bases between them. In nucleotides, the CDR3 is TGTGCCAGCAGTTTATATGGCCAGCCCCAGCATTTT. The encoded protein is CASSLYGQPQHF.

The chain uses TRBV15 and TRBJ2-7, with TRBD1 as a possible D gene (6 bases). V lost 0 bases and J 3 bases, leaving 18 bases between the germline ends. This CDR3 comprises 17 residues. Per germline, CDR1 LNHNV and CDR2 YYDKDF (reference sequence). The CDR3 DNA reads as TGTGCCACCAGCAGAGATCGAGGGGGACGATGGGGCTACGAGCAGTACTTC. Residues: CATSRDRGGRWGYEQYF.

This chain joins TRBV10-1 and TRBJ2-5; 7 nucleotides agree with TRBD1. CDR3 length: 14 amino acids. Unmatched junction bases numbered 7, after V lost 6 bases and J lost 3 bases. CDR1 and CDR2 from the germline V gene are WNHNN and SYGVQD (reference sequence). Here the CDR3 reads CASSQGGQKETQYF. CDR3 in DNA: TGCGCCAGCAGCCAAGGGGGACAGAAAGAGACCCAGTACTTC.

CDR3: CASSSFGTGEGQPQHF. In nucleotides, the CDR3 is TGTGCCAGCAGCTCCTTTGGGACAGGGGAAGGGCAGCCCCAGCATTTT. This sequence joins TRBV7-9 and TRBJ1-5; 10 bases are shared with TRBD1. The CDR3 runs to 16 residues. Germline values: CDR1 SEHNR, CDR2 FQNEAQ (reference sequence). The V gene end was trimmed by 4 bases and the J gene end by 7 bases; junction bases not matched to a gene: 10.

This sequence joins TRBV5-4 and TRBJ2-5, with a weak D call TRBD1 (5 bases). Germline V CDR1 and CDR2: SGHNT, YYREEE (reference sequence). The CDR3 contains 14 residues. Trimming shortened V by 5 bases and J by 1 base, and 12 bases separated the two germline ends. The CDR3 is CASRQDSRQETQYF. CDR3 DNA: TGTGCCAGCAGGCAAGACAGCCGCCAAGAGACCCAGTACTTC. The full variable domain, rest sourced from reference TRBV5-4 and TRBJ2-5, is ETGVTQSPTHLIKTRGQQVTLRCSSQSGHNTVSWYQQALGQGPQFIFQYYREEENGRGNFPPRFSGLQFPNYSSELNVNALELDDSALYLCASRQDSRQETQYFGPGTRLLVL.

The chain combines TRBV10-2 with TRBJ1-1, with 8 bases matching TRBD1. V dropped 6 bases and J dropped 4; count of bases not matched to a gene: 4. Germline values: CDR1 WSHSY, CDR2 SAAADI. There are 13 residues in the CDR3. CDR3: CASRGTGGTEAFF. The CDR3, as DNA: TGCGCCAGCAGGGGAACAGGGGGCACTGAAGCTTTCTTT.

The V gene is TRBV12-3 or TRBV12-4, the J gene TRBJ1-1, with 9 bases lining up with TRBD1. V shed 8 bases and J 6 bases; nucleotides not matched to a gene: 4. CDR3 length: 12 amino acids. In DNA form, the CDR3 reads TGTGCCAGCGGGACAGGGTACGCTGAAGCTTTCTTT. Translation: CASGTGYAEAFF.

The rearrangement joins TRBV5-4 to TRBJ2-5, with 9 bases identical to TRBD2. V was clipped by 4 bases and J by 5 bases; unmatched bases: 12. Germline lookup yields CDR1 SGHNT and CDR2 YYREEE (reference sequence). The CDR3 has 16 residues. The CDR3 nucleotides are TGTGCCAGCAGCCGATCTTTAGCGGGAGCCTTGGAGACCCAGTACTTC. It codes for CASSRSLAGALETQYF.

J is TRBJ1-1 and V is TRBV6-4; D unclear. Germline CDR1 reads MRHNA; CDR2 reads SNTAGT. The CDR3 runs 13 residues. The V end lost 6 bases, the J end lost 5 bases, and 13 bases lay between the germline ends. The CDR3 bases are TGTGCCAGCAGAGAGGCACGGGATACTGAAGCTTTCTTT. Residues: CASREARDTEAFF.

The V gene is TRBV5-4, the J gene TRBJ1-3; D perhaps matches TRBD1 (6 bases). Trimming took 0 bases from V and 6 from J, leaving 10 bases between them. CDR3 length: 14 residues. The germline V gene encodes CDR1 SGHNT and CDR2 YYREEE (reference sequence). CDR3 sequence: CASSLDRVENTIYF. The CDR3 bases are TGTGCCAGCAGCTTGGACAGGGTAGAAAACACCATATATTTT. Variable domain in full (rest from reference TRBV5-4 and TRBJ1-3): ETGVTQSPTHLIKTRGQQVTLRCSSQSGHNTVSWYQQALGQGPQFIFQYYREEENGRGNFPPRFSGLQFPNYSSELNVNALELDDSALYLCASSLDRVENTIYFGEGSWLTVV.

This clone was counted only a few times. The chain has TRBV30 and TRBJ2-1; perhaps TRBD2 as D (5 bases). V was shortened by 8 bases and J by 3 bases, with 17 bases between the two germline ends. Germline loops: CDR1 GTSNPN, CDR2 SVGIG (reference sequence). The CDR3 loop spans 14 amino acids. The DNA for the CDR3 is TGTGCCGGGTCGGGGTCCTTGCTCTACAATGAGCAGTTCTTC. Its protein is CAGSGSLLYNEQFF.

The chain recombines TRBV27 with TRBJ2-1; no reliable D call. Trimming stripped 5 bases from V and 4 bases from J, with 9 bases between. The CDR3 has 13 residues. Germline V lookup: CDR1 MNHEY, CDR2 SMNVEV (reference sequence). The CDR3 nucleotides read TGTGCCAGCAGTCCGAACAGTTACAATGAGCAGTTCTTC. This sequence encodes CASSPNSYNEQFF.

V gene TRBV24-1 combines with J gene TRBJ2-1; possibly TRBD1 for D (6 bases). Trimming stripped 3 bases from V and 6 bases from J, with 11 bases between. CDR1 KGHDR and CDR2 SFDVKD come from the germline V gene. The CDR3 runs 14 residues. This CDR3 reads CATSDPSGVNEQFF. The CDR3 coding sequence is TGTGCCACCAGTGATCCCTCAGGGGTCAATGAGCAGTTCTTC.

The V and J genes are TRBV29-1 and TRBJ2-1, with 10 bases that match TRBD2. V trimming: 1 base; J trimming: 5 bases; junction bases outside the gene matches: 2. The CDR3 sequence is 14 residues long. Germline V gene data show CDR1 as SQVTM and CDR2 as ANQGSEA. The CDR3 region has the DNA TGCAGCGTTGAAGGGACTAGCGGAAACAATGAGCAGTTCTTC. Translated: CSVEGTSGNNEQFF.

This rearrangement joins TRBV7-2 to TRBJ2-3; TRBD2 is a possible D gene (5 bases). The CDR3 sequence is 14 residues long. The germline V gene has CDR1 SGHTA and CDR2 FQGNSA. Trimming took off 1 base at V and 5 bases at J, with 10 bases between the two ends. CDR3 loop: CASSLVRVEDTQYF. The CDR3, as DNA: TGTGCCAGCAGCTTAGTGAGGGTTGAAGATACGCAGTATTTT.

The V call is TRBV5-1, the J call TRBJ2-1; 7 bases line up with TRBD1. The CDR3 is made up of 12 amino acids. V was pared by 2 bases and J by 9 bases, with 2 bases of the junction left unmatched. Looked up from germline, CDR1 is SGHRS and CDR2 is YFSETQ. The CDR3 DNA is TGCGCCAGCAGCTTCTCAGGGGGTGAGCAGTTCTTC. It codes for CASSFSGGEQFF.

The chain couples TRBV19 to TRBJ2-7; TRBD2 matches at 9 bases. The V gene end was trimmed by 2 bases and the J gene end by 5 bases; junction bases not matched to a gene: 10. The CDR3 is 16 residues long. Germline assignment: CDR1 LNHDA and CDR2 SQIVND (reference sequence). The CDR3 sequence is CASSITASGIIHEQYF. CDR3 DNA sequence: TGTGCCAGTAGTATAACGGCTAGCGGGATCATCCACGAGCAGTACTTC.

The V gene is TRBV27, the J gene TRBJ1-5; possible D gene TRBD1, 6 bases. The V gene's germline CDR1 is MNHEY and CDR2 SMNVEV (reference sequence). The CDR3 loop spans 15 amino acids. V dropped 5 bases and J dropped 3 bases, with 14 bases sitting between them. In DNA form, the CDR3 reads TGTGCCAGCAGTCCGGGGAGGGGGACCAATCAGCCCCAGCATTTT. Its protein product is CASSPGRGTNQPQHF.

The CDR3 loop is CASRGPGLAKNIQYF. Here the CDR3 DNA reads TGCGCCAGCAGAGGGCCAGGGTTAGCCAAAAACATTCAGTACTTC. The V gene is TRBV5-1, the J gene TRBJ2-4; D is perhaps TRBD1 (5 bases). CDR3 size: 15 residues. Germline CDR1 SGHRS, CDR2 YFSETQ. Trimming removed 5 bases from V and 0 bases from J, with 12 bases in between.